This T cell receptor (beta chain) was recorded in a study of Ad26.COV2.S vaccination and SARS-CoV-2 variants. Overall study: The trial was COV1001 and the donor's arm was Ad26.COV2.S.

The study's findings and limits: Vaccine and placebo recipients had comparable breadth of non-spike TCRs. Placebo recipients had lower spike-specific TCR breadth than vaccine recipients.

V lost 6 bases and J 4 bases, leaving 13 bases between the germline ends. CDR1 and CDR2 (germline): SNHLY, FYNNEI. CDR3 size: 14 residues. Indicated treatment: roughly 18 received Ad26.COV2.S at low or high dose, single or two shots; a few received placebo; per-sample allocation not given. Sampling took place 63 days after the first vaccine or placebo injection. Details on this clone: No antigen is known for it.

The repertoire was sequenced with immunoSEQ multiplex PCR; TCRdb's copy has only in-frame clones and lacks some. In the table there are some 250,000 clones, 88% of which are singletons. V gene TRBV2 combines with J gene TRBJ1-5; possible D gene TRBD1, 5 bases. The sequence was collected from a person aged 18-60 years who received the Ad26.COV2.S COVID-19 vaccine or a placebo. The sequencing used peripheral blood, collected in a trial of Ad26.COV2.S vaccine versus placebo. In DNA form, the CDR3 reads TGTGCCAGCAGGGCCGGGACTCAGAATCAGCCCCAGCATTTT. Its translation: CASRAGTQNQPQHF.